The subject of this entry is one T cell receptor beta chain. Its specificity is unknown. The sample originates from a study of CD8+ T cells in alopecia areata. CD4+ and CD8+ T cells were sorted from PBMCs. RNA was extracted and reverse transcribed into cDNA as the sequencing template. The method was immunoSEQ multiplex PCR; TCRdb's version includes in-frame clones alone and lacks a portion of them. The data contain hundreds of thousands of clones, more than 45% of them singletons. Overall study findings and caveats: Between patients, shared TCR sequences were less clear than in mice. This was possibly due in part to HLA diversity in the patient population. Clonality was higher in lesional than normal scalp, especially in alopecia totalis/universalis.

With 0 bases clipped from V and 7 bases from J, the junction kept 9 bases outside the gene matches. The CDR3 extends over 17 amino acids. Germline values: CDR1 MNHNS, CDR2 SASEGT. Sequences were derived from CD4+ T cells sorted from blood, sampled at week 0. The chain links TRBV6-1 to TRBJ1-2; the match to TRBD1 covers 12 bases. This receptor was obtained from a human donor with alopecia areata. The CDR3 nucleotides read TGTGCCAGCAGTGAAGCGCTTGGGACAGGGGGCGCAGGTGGCTACACCTTC. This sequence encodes CASSEALGTGGAGGYTF.